What follows describes a single TCR beta chain. What it binds is unknown. Each sample yielded at least 6 million isolated PBMCs. The CDR3 has 16 amino acids. From germline, CDR1 is SGHRS and CDR2 YFSETQ. V shed 3 bases and J shed 3 bases, with 19 bases lying between them. The sample comes from a study of blood T cells in healthy people across ages. General study results and limits: In the absence of known donor CMV status, changes in expanded clonotypes were possibly confounded. Long-lived donors carried more naive CD4+ cells and greater diversity than aged donors.

For the second PCR, which ran for about 7 to 11 cycles, a sample-barcoded 5' primer and a J-beta primer mix were used. From the 5' RACE reads, TCRdb called clonotypes with MiXCR, one entry per CDR3 protein. This sample yields roughly 1,500,000 distinct CDR3 sequences, of which 30% to 35% are seen a single time; around 10% belongs to the top ten. This clonotype originated in a woman younger than 45 in good health. V gene TRBV5-1 combines with J gene TRBJ2-7; D is perhaps TRBD1 (6 bases). Sequencing was carried out using blood. The CDR3 nucleotides are TGCGCCAGCAGCTATACAGGACAGACTACTCTCTACGAGCAGTACTTC. Translation gives CASSYTGQTTLYEQYF.